This T cell receptor (beta chain) was captured in a study of T cell changes during pregnancy in multiple sclerosis. In germline, CDR1 is SGHNT, CDR2 YENEEA. The V gene lost 6 bases and the J gene lost 7 bases, with 21 bases spanning the gap. The CDR3 extends over 16 amino acids. Sequencing used immunoSEQ multiplex PCR; TCRdb keeps in-frame clones, though not all of them. The sample shows approximately 41,000 clones, about 90% of them seen only once. Here the sequenced sample was CD4+ T cells from peripheral blood mononuclear cells, taken in the second trimester of pregnancy. This chain uses TRBV11-3 with TRBJ2-2; D perhaps matches TRBD2 (6 bases). The sequence was obtained from a female donor in good health, enrolled as a control in a pregnancy study. DNA for the CDR3: TGTGCCAGCAGAGACACCGCGGGACCCGCAGGCGGGGAGCTGTTTTTT. It is translated as CASRDTAGPAGGELFF.